What follows describes a single TCR beta chain. This entry belongs to a study of CD8+CD57+ T cells in acquired aplastic anemia. CD8+CD57+ cell expansion, shown by flow cytometry, had occurred in the patients selected for sequencing. From germline, CDR1 is DFQATT and CDR2 SNEGSKA (reference sequence). CDR3 length: 15 amino acids. The ends were cut back, 1 base at V and 10 bases at J, with 17 bases in the middle. Genomic DNA templated the TCR beta VDJ and CDR3 profiling. TCRdb recomputed calls from the reads with MiXCR, one row per CDR3 protein. The sample includes roughly 280,000 distinct CDR3 sequences, under 65% of them seen just once.

This receptor was taken from a human donor with aplastic anemia. This rearrangement joins TRBV20-1 to TRBJ1-6; weak D call: TRBD1 (5 bases). The sequenced sample consisted of sorted CD4+, CD8+, or CD8+CD57+ T cells (not recorded which) from PBMCs. The CDR3 DNA reads TGCAGTGCTAGAGCTTCAGGGAATCGGGGCTCACCCCTCCACTTT. It is translated as CSARASGNRGSPLHF.